This TCR beta chain was sequenced in a study of T-cell reconstitution after alpha-beta-depleted transplantation in children. As concerns this clonotype: As yet, its antigen is unknown.

Looked up from germline, CDR1 is SGHTA and CDR2 is FQGNSA. Trimming stripped 1 base from V and 3 bases from J, with 10 bases between. The CDR3 length is 14 residues. It was with unique molecular identifiers that the TCRbeta library was prepared. TCRdb used MiXCR to reprocess the PCR reads, holding one entry per CDR3 protein. The data contain around 200,000 distinct CDR3 sequences, about 8.2% of them seen just once; the ten biggest clones take up 35%. Study-level results: After transplant, high TCRbeta diversity at day 60 in some patients arose from surviving recipient T cells and thymic progenitors. Several hundred expanded graft clones reportedly gave rise to the alpha-beta T cells present about two months after transplant. Most T-cell counts and diversity one year after the transplant came from T cells that were newly produced.

The TCR comes from a male patient aged 2 to 10 who had a stem cell transplant for acute myeloid leukemia, so the T cells may come from the graft donor. Sequencing was performed on PBMCs, mostly from graft donor cells, taken 360 days after TCRalphabeta/CD19-depleted stem cell transplant. The V call is TRBV7-2, the J call TRBJ2-7; TRBD2 might be the D (6 bases). The CDR3 spells CASSLDLGGYEQYF. CDR3 nucleotides: TGTGCCAGCAGCTTAGATCTCGGGGGCTACGAGCAGTACTTC. Together with reference TRBV7-2 and TRBJ2-7, the CDR3 gives the full variable domain: GAGVSQSPSNKVTEKGKDVELRCDPISGHTALYWYRQSLGQGLEFLIYFQGNSAPDKSGLPSDRFSAERTGGSVSTLTIQRTQQEDSAVYLCASSLDLGGYEQYFGPGTRLTVT.